This is a list of T cell receptor beta chains from one sample in a study of cytomegalovirus exposure and HLA in healthy donors. Only in-frame clones appear in the TCRdb table, and some are missing; sequencing was by immunoSEQ multiplex PCR. This repertoire shows 95,000 to 100,000 clones, 75% to 90% found once; its top ten account for about 3.6%. The source material was PBMCs. Receptor source: a man aged 25 to 45 in good health and CMV-seronegative. Each CDR3 is given with its conserved first and last residue. Fields, in order: clone size, CDR3 length, J gene, V gene, D gene, CDR3 DNA, CDR3 protein. A D gene is named only where the DNA matches it firmly. Expanded clones are given a class, and other clones once, few, many or no size at all.

>.|15|TRBJ1-2|TRBV4-1|.
TGCGCCAGCAGCCAAGGGCGACAGGAGGACTATGGCTACACCTTC
CASSQGRQEDYGYTF
>.|17|TRBJ2-2|TRBV7-2|TRBD2
TGTGCCAGCAGCCCGACTGGTGGCGGGGGTAACACCGGGGAGCTGTTTTTT
CASSPTGGGGNTGELFF
>.|16|TRBJ2-7|TRBV27|TRBD2
TGTGCCAGCAGAAAGGAGACCGGGACTAGCGGCTACGAGCAGTACTTC
CASRKETGTSGYEQYF
>.|15|TRBJ1-2|TRBV10-3|TRBD1
TGTGCCATCAGTGATGAGGGACAGGTCAACTATGGCTACACCTTC
CAISDEGQVNYGYTF
>once|15|TRBJ1-5|TRBV2|TRBD1
TGTGCCAGCAGCAAAGGACAGGGTGATCGTCAGCCCCAGCATTTT
CASSKGQGDRQPQHF
>.|15|TRBJ1-1|TRBV4-1|.
TGCGCCAGCAGCCGCCCTGCTACAGGCGACACTGAAGCTTTCTTT
CASSRPATGDTEAFF
>.|16|TRBJ1-4|TRBV5-1|TRBD1
TGCGCCAGCAGCTTGCAGGGGGCTGCCGCTAATGAAAAACTGTTTTTT
CASSLQGAAANEKLFF
>.|17|TRBJ2-3|TRBV9|.
TGTGCCAGCAGCGTAGTGGAGGCAAGGCATAACACAGATACGCAGTATTTT
CASSVVEARHNTDTQYF
>.|11|TRBJ2-1|TRBV15|.
TGTGCCACCAGCAGGGCCAATGAGCAGTTCTTC
CATSRANEQFF
>.|16|TRBJ2-7|TRBV11-2|TRBD1
TGTGCCAGCAGCTTCCCTGGGGACAGGGGCTCCTACGAGCAGTACTTC
CASSFPGDRGSYEQYF
>.|16|TRBJ2-1|TRBV5-4|TRBD1
TGTGCCAGCAGCACGGGACAGCCAAGCTCCTACAATGAGCAGTTCTTC
CASSTGQPSSYNEQFF
>.|13|TRBJ1-2|TRBV7-9|.
TGTGCCAGCAGCTTAATGACAGCCTATGGCTACACCTTC
CASSLMTAYGYTF
>.|12|TRBJ1-2|TRBV10-3|.
TGTGCCATCAGTGAAGTCGGAGATGGCTACACCTTC
CAISEVGDGYTF
>.|14|TRBJ2-7|TRBV29-1|.
TGCAGCGTCCTACGGGCCGGGAAACCCTACGAGCAGTACTTC
CSVLRAGKPYEQYF
>.|14|TRBJ1-4|TRBV25-1|.
TGTGCCAGCAGTGCCCTCGCGGAGGTTGAAAAACTGTTTTTT
CASSALAEVEKLFF
>.|12|TRBJ2-1|TRBV28|.
TGTGCCACCTCCACTAGGATCGATGAGCAGTTCTTC
CATSTRIDEQFF
>.|18|TRBJ2-2|TRBV5-6|TRBD1
TGTGCCAGCAGCTTGAGATTTGGACAGGGGGGGAACACCGGGGAGCTGTTTTTT
CASSLRFGQGGNTGELFF
>.|15|TRBJ2-2|TRBV30|.
TGTGCCTGGAGTTCGGGGGGCTTGAACACCGGGGAGCTGTTTTTT
CAWSSGGLNTGELFF
>.|12|TRBJ1-1|TRBV7-8|.
TGTGCCAGCAGCAAACACAGGGATGTAGCTTTCTTT
CASSKHRDVAFF
>.|14|TRBJ1-2|TRBV4-2|.
TGTGCCAGCAGCCAAGCGGAGACCCTCTATGGCTACACCTTC
CASSQAETLYGYTF
>.|15|TRBJ2-2|TRBV5-1|TRBD2
TGCGCCAGCAGCTTCCGTAGCGGGACCACCGGGGAGCTGTTTTTT
CASSFRSGTTGELFF
>.|15|TRBJ1-2|TRBV6-1|.
TGTGCCAGCAGTGCCCGTACCAGGGAATGGGGTGGCTACACCTTC
CASSARTREWGGYTF